This T cell receptor beta chain was identified during a study of tumor and adjacent non-tumor tissue in lung cancer. The wider study: About 4.2 million productive TCRbeta reads were obtained per sample on average. Study conclusions and caveats: Top 100 clones took a larger repertoire share in normal lung. Significantly higher TCR diversity was found in tumor than normal lung.

A modified ARM-PCR protocol with three rounds of nested PCR amplified TCRbeta. A single record per CDR3 protein comes from TCRdb applying MiXCR to the multiplex PCR reads. The sample shows 110,000 or so distinct CDR3 sequences, roughly 73% of them seen only once. Concerning this clonotype: The antigen is not known. A junction end diverges from the germline sequence, so it may reflect a read error.

The template was RNA from unsorted bulk tissue. The CDR3 extends over 16 amino acids. The sample was lung tumor tissue. The V and J genes are TRBV12-3 or TRBV12-4 and TRBJ2-7; 7 bases fit TRBD2. This clonotype originated in a woman aged 55-70 years with non-small cell lung cancer. The CDR3 nucleotides are TGTGCAAGCAGATCCTCAGCCGGACTAGTGCGACACGAGCAGTACTTC. This sequence encodes CASRSSAGLVRHEQYF.